The 12 T cell receptor beta chains presented below share a single source sample, sequenced in a study of cytomegalovirus exposure and HLA in healthy donors. Assay: immunoSEQ multiplex PCR; the TCRdb copy retains only in-frame clones and omits some. This sample has 57,000 or so clones, with around 96% found just once. Sequenced material: PBMCs. The receptors were sampled from a man in his late teens or twenties in good health and CMV-seronegative.

This clone came up once. The chain recombines TRBV29-1 with TRBJ1-1; no firm D call. The germline V gene has CDR1 SQVTM and CDR2 ANQGSEA. CDR3 length equals 11 residues. Trimming left V 7 bases short and J 0 bases short, with 6 bases between. The CDR3 is CSAHLNTEAFF. The CDR3 DNA is TGCAGCGCGCACTTGAACACTGAAGCTTTCTTT.

The chain uses TRBV18 and TRBJ1-3, with D hard to call. Trimming cost V 5 bases and J 2 bases, with 13 bases left between them. CDR3 length: 15 residues. From germline, CDR1 is KGHSH and CDR2 LQKENI. The CDR3 nucleotides read TGTGCCAGCTCAGTGGGCCTTGCCCCTGGAAACACCATATATTTT. Protein sequence: CASSVGLAPGNTIYF.

The V call is TRBV27, the J call TRBJ2-5, with D maybe TRBD2 (7 bases). In germline, CDR1 is MNHEY, CDR2 SMNVEV (reference sequence). Deletions cut 1 base from V and 1 base from J, with 10 bases between. CDR3 size: 15 residues. The CDR3 loop is CASSLLGGPQETQYF. Here the CDR3 DNA reads TGTGCCAGCAGTTTATTGGGGGGGCCCCAAGAGACCCAGTACTTC.

The V and J genes are TRBV6-5 and TRBJ2-1; 13 bases fit TRBD2. J lost 7 bases, V lost 10 bases, and 10 bases had no gene match. This CDR3 comprises 15 residues. Germline-derived CDR1 and CDR2 are MNHEY and SVGAGI. The CDR3 protein is CANSQGLAGRNEQFF. The CDR3 DNA is TGTGCCAACAGCCAGGGACTAGCGGGAAGGAATGAGCAGTTCTTC.

This sequence joins TRBV6-1 and TRBJ1-1, with TRBD1 as a possible D gene (6 bases). Trimming left V 7 bases short and J 5 bases short, with 17 bases between. Looked up from germline, CDR1 is MNHNS and CDR2 is SASEGT. The CDR3 totals 14 residues. CDR3 DNA: TGTGCCAGCACCGAAGAGGGGGTTTGGACTGAAGCTTTCTTT. It translates to CASTEEGVWTEAFF.

This chain joins TRBV18 and TRBJ2-5; D may be TRBD2 (7 bases). Germline CDR1 and CDR2: KGHSH and LQKENI. V lost 0 bases, J lost 5 bases, and 10 bases lay in between. The CDR3 sequence is 14 residues long. CDR3 DNA: TGTGCCAGCTCACCACCGGGGGGGCTGGAGACCCAGTACTTC. Protein sequence: CASSPPGGLETQYF.

V and J are TRBV9 and TRBJ1-2, with D perhaps TRBD1 (6 bases). The CDR3 spans 11 residues. Germline V CDR1 and CDR2: SGDLS, YYNGEE. The ends were cut back, 5 bases at V and 6 bases at J, with 8 bases in the middle. The CDR3 DNA is TGTGCCAGCAGTGAGGGGGATGGCTACACCTTC. Translating it yields CASSEGDGYTF.

V usage is TRBV7-9 and J usage is TRBJ2-2; a weak D match, TRBD1 (5 bases). The ends were cut back, 3 bases at V and 4 bases at J, with 9 bases in the middle. Per the germline V gene, CDR1 is SEHNR and CDR2 is FQNEAQ (reference sequence). The CDR3 covers 14 residues. CDR3 sequence: CASSFMGPTGELFF. The CDR3 DNA reads TGTGCCAGCAGCTTTATGGGGCCCACCGGGGAGCTGTTTTTT.

V is TRBV7-8 and J is TRBJ2-6, with TRBD2 identical over 10 bases. Germline CDR1 SGHVS, CDR2 FQNEAQ. The trim removed 5 bases at V and 0 bases at J, leaving 13 bases unmatched. This CDR3 contains 20 residues. CDR3 coding DNA: TGTGCCAGCAGCAAATACAGGGTGGCTAGCGGGAGCTCTGGGGCCAACGTCCTGACTTTC. Amino acid sequence: CASSKYRVASGSSGANVLTF.

This clone was recorded a few times. The rearrangement links TRBV6-4 to TRBJ2-3, with a weak D call TRBD2 (6 bases). Trimming removed 4 bases from V and 0 bases from J, with 8 bases in between. The CDR3 has 14 residues. Germline CDR1 reads MRHNA; CDR2 reads SNTAGT. The chain's CDR3 is CASSAGTSTDTQYF. The CDR3 DNA reads as TGTGCCAGCAGTGCCGGGACTAGCACAGATACGCAGTATTTT.

This clone occurred once. The rearrangement links TRBV9 to TRBJ1-2, with D possibly being TRBD1 (5 bases). V lost 3 bases, J lost 3 bases, and 21 bases lay in between. The CDR3 has 17 amino acids. The germline CDR1 and CDR2 sequences are SGDLS and YYNGEE. The CDR3 nucleotides are TGTGCCAGCAGCGGACCGTGGGGACGGGAGCGCGACTATGGCTACACCTTC. This gives the protein CASSGPWGRERDYGYTF.

This sequence joins TRBV19 and TRBJ2-7, with TRBD2 matching 10 bases. The CDR3 has 14 residues. Germline CDR1 and CDR2: LNHDA and SQIVND (reference sequence). V lost 3 bases, J lost 6 bases, and 5 bases stayed unmatched. The CDR3 sequence: CASSILAGGAEQYF. CDR3 coding DNA: TGTGCCAGTAGTATTTTAGCGGGAGGCGCCGAGCAGTACTTC.